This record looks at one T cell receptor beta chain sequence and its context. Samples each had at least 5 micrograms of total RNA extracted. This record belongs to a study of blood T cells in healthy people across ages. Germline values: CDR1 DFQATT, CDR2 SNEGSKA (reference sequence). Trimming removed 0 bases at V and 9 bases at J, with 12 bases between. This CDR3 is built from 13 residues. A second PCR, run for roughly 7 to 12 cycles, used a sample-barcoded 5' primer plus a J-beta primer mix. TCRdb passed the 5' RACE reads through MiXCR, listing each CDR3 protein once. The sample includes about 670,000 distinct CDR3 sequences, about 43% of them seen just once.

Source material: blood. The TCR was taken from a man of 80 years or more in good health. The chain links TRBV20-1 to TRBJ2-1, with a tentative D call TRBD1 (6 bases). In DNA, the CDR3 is TGCAGTGCTAGAGAGCCAGGGGTCATTGAGCAGTTCTTC. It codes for CSAREPGVIEQFF.